This T cell receptor beta chain was identified during a study of sequential checkpoint blockade in melanoma. On the study more broadly: Maintenance nivolumab came after either treatment sequence.

Treatment of the sample: randomized to nivolumab then ipilimumab (arm A) or the reverse (arm B). DNA-damaging chemotherapy had not been given to any patient beforehand. Sorted cells were live CD3+CD8+, lacking CD19 and CD56, from PBMCs. This clone rates as medium-sized. The CDR3 extends over 15 amino acids. Germline V gene lookup returns CDR1 MDHEN and CDR2 SYDVKM. V dropped 6 bases and J dropped 5 bases, with 16 bases sitting between them. Assay used: immunoSEQ multiplex PCR; TCRdb lists only in-frame clones, some missing. The sample lists over 6,500 clones; approximately 60% were seen once. The rearrangement joins TRBV28 to TRBJ1-4; weak D call: TRBD1 (6 bases). The sequencing here drew on CD8+ T cells sorted from blood (inferred from file names), taken from a patient given nivolumab and ipilimumab in sequence. The TCR was taken from a human donor with melanoma. Here the CDR3 reads CASRPITGHNEKLFF. The CDR3 nucleotides read TGTGCCAGCAGACCGATTACAGGGCACAATGAAAAACTGTTTTTT.